A single sample gave rise to the 22 T cell receptor beta chains below, sequenced in a study of blood T cell repertoires in COVID-19. Clones were read by immunoSEQ multiplex PCR, and TCRdb kept only the in-frame ones, dropping some. Of over 120,000 clones listed, about 86% are singletons. The sample taken for sequencing was peripheral blood. These TCRs come from a woman aged 45-65 years with active or convalescent COVID-19.

The V call is TRBV3-1 (or the pseudogene TRBV3-2), the J call TRBJ1-2; TRBD1 aligns across 7 bases. The CDR3 has 13 residues. Germline lookup yields CDR1 LGHDT and CDR2 YNNKEL (reference sequence). V dropped 1 base and J dropped 6; count of bases not matched to a gene: 2. In nucleotides, the CDR3 is TGTGCCAGCAGCCAAGGACAGGGTGATGGCTACACCTTC. It yields the protein CASSQGQGDGYTF.

The chain has TRBV27 and TRBJ2-5; 7 nucleotides align to TRBD1. Germline V lookup: CDR1 MNHEY, CDR2 SMNVEV (reference sequence). The ends lost 5 bases at V and 3 bases at J; junction bases unmatched: 0. The length of the CDR3 is 12 residues. The CDR3 here is CASSGTEETQYF. CDR3 coding DNA: TGTGCCAGCAGTGGGACAGAAGAGACCCAGTACTTC.

A word on this clone: Likely a read error: the CDR3 ends without its conserved phenylalanine or tryptophan. Because the CDR3's place on the DNA is in doubt, the DNA is left out and the CDR3 is given as listed by TCRdb. The chain couples TRBV20-1 to TRBJ1-1. CDR1 DFQATT and CDR2 SNEGSKA come from the germline V gene (reference sequence). The CDR3 totals 10 residues, both ends included. The CDR3 here is CSASGQGRAS.

V is TRBV3-1 (or the pseudogene TRBV3-2) and J is TRBJ2-7, with 10 positions matching TRBD1. J gave up 2 bases and V 3 bases, and 4 bases lay outside the gene matches. Germline assignment: CDR1 LGHDT and CDR2 YNNKEL (reference sequence). The CDR3 extends over 15 amino acids. The CDR3 loop is CASSQGGTGAYEQYF. CDR3 DNA sequence: TGTGCCAGCAGCCAGGGGGGGACAGGGGCCTACGAGCAGTACTTC.

The chain employs TRBV4-1 and TRBJ2-1; maybe TRBD1 (5 bases). V lost 1 base, J lost 10 bases, and 14 bases lay in between. This CDR3 spans 14 amino acids. CDR1 and CDR2 (germline): MGHRA, YSYEKL. The CDR3 DNA reads as TGCGCCAGCAGCCAAGCAGACAGAACTTCGGAGCAGTTCTTC. It translates to CASSQADRTSEQFF.

The V and J genes are TRBV7-2 and TRBJ1-2, with TRBD1 matching over 10 bases. The germline V gene encodes CDR1 SGHTA and CDR2 FQGNSA. V was clipped by 4 bases and J by 3 bases; unmatched bases: 5. The CDR3 covers 15 residues. CDR3 in DNA: TGTGCCAGCAGCTGGGACAGGGGCAGGGACTATGGCTACACCTTC. Translating it yields CASSWDRGRDYGYTF.

V usage is TRBV5-1 and J usage is TRBJ1-5; 7 bases agree with TRBD1. Germline-derived CDR1 and CDR2 are SGHRS and YFSETQ. V gave up 1 base and J gave up 7 bases; unmatched junction bases: 5. CDR3 length equals 14 residues. CDR3 sequence (DNA): TGCGCCAGCAGCTTGCAAGGGGGCGAACAGCCCCAGCATTTT. Encoded protein: CASSLQGGEQPQHF. Based on the CDR3 plus reference TRBV5-1 and TRBJ1-5, the full variable domain is KAGVTQTPRYLIKTRGQQVTLSCSPISGHRSVSWYQQTPGQGLQFLFEYFSETQRNKGNFPGRFSGRQFSNSRSEMNVSTLELGDSALYLCASSLQGGEQPQHFGDGTRLSIL.

V gene TRBV7-3 combines with J gene TRBJ2-1; D possibly corresponds to TRBD2 (6 bases). The germline gives CDR1 SGHTA, CDR2 FQGTGA. V was cut by 2 bases and J by 5 bases, with 7 bases left in between. CDR3 length: 13 amino acids. The CDR3 loop is CASSLSGDNEQFF. In DNA, the CDR3 is TGTGCCAGCAGCTTATCGGGGGACAATGAGCAGTTCTTC. The whole variable domain, filled in from reference TRBV7-3 and TRBJ2-1, reads GAGVSQTPSNKVTEKGKYVELRCDPISGHTALYWYRQSLGQGPEFLIYFQGTGAADDSGLPNDRFFAVRPEGSVSTLKIQRTERGDSAVYLCASSLSGDNEQFFGPGTRLTVL.

This CDR3 reads CATSRVFGQGRADTQYF. The CDR3 coding sequence is TGTGCCACCAGCAGAGTGTTCGGACAGGGAAGGGCAGATACGCAGTATTTT. The chain carries TRBV15 and TRBJ2-3; 8 bases agree with TRBD1. The length of the CDR3 is 17 residues. Unmatched junction bases numbered 10, after V lost 1 base and J lost 4 bases. The germline gives CDR1 LNHNV, CDR2 YYDKDF (reference sequence).

This rearrangement joins TRBV7-9 to TRBJ1-1, with D perhaps matching TRBD1 (5 bases). This CDR3 spans 14 amino acids. Germline V gene data show CDR1 as SEHNR and CDR2 as FQNEAQ (reference sequence). Between the trimmed V and J ends, which lost 5 bases and 0 bases, there was a span of 10 bases. CDR3 nucleotides: TGTGCCAGCAGCCCACAGGCGATGAACACTGAAGCTTTCTTT. This encodes CASSPQAMNTEAFF.

The gene calls are TRBV9 and TRBJ2-7; 12 bases are a match to TRBD1. In germline, CDR1 is SGDLS, CDR2 YYNGEE. The CDR3 loop spans 16 amino acids. V was pared by 4 bases and J by 6 bases, with 11 bases of the junction left unmatched. The CDR3 DNA follows: TGTGCCAGCAGCCCCGGGACAGGGGGCGCGAAGGGCGAGCAGTACTTC. Encoded protein: CASSPGTGGAKGEQYF. The complete variable domain, with remaining parts taken from reference TRBV9 and TRBJ2-7, reads DSGVTQTPKHLITATGQRVTLRCSPRSGDLSVYWYQQSLDQGLQFLIQYYNGEERAKGNILERFSAQQFPDLHSELNLSSLELGDSALYFCASSPGTGGAKGEQYFGPGTRLTVT.

This rearrangement joins TRBV4-2 to TRBJ2-3; 8 bases fit TRBD2. Unmatched junction bases numbered 10, after V lost 0 bases and J lost 5 bases. The CDR3 consists of 17 residues. Germline V gene sequence: CDR1 LGHNA, CDR2 YNFKEQ. The CDR3 nucleotides read TGTGCCAGCAGCCAAGAGTGGCGCGGGGGGCGGGGAGATACGCAGTATTTT. Translation gives CASSQEWRGGRGDTQYF.

The rearrangement joins TRBV24-1 to TRBJ2-7; D possibly corresponds to TRBD1 (6 bases). The CDR3 is 13 residues long. The V end was cut by 8 bases, the J end by 7 bases, with 17 bases between. CDR1 is KGHDR, CDR2 SFDVKD, per germline. CDR3 sequence: CATTFEGVWEQYF. In DNA form, the CDR3 reads TGTGCCACCACGTTTGAGGGGGTCTGGGAGCAGTACTTC.

V is TRBV7-8 and J is TRBJ2-1, with 9 bases that match TRBD2. J gave up 5 bases and V 10 bases, and 12 bases lay outside the gene matches. The CDR3 has 15 residues. Germline loops: CDR1 SGHVS, CDR2 FQNEAQ. CDR3 nucleotide sequence: TGTGCCACAAGCGCGGCGGGAGGGCAAAACAATGAGCAGTTCTTC. This codes for CATSAAGGQNNEQFF. The full variable domain, completed using reference TRBV7-8 and TRBJ2-1, is GAGVSQSPRYKVAKRGQDVALRCDPISGHVSLFWYQQALGQGPEFLTYFQNEAQLDKSGLPSDRFFAERPEGSVSTLKIQRTQQEDSAVYLCATSAAGGQNNEQFFGPGTRLTVL.

This chain links TRBV2 with TRBJ1-2; D is undetermined. The V gene's germline CDR1 is SNHLY and CDR2 FYNNEI. With 6 bases removed from V and 5 bases from J, the gap between germline ends came to 16 bases. There are 14 residues in the CDR3. This chain's CDR3 is CASRESLNDYGYTF. CDR3 nucleotide sequence: TGTGCCAGCAGGGAGAGTCTGAACGATTATGGCTACACCTTC.

The CDR3 sequence is CASSLQGEIYGYTF. The CDR3 region has the DNA TGTGCCAGCAGCTTACAGGGGGAGATCTATGGCTACACCTTC. The chain links TRBV7-9 to TRBJ1-2; the match to TRBD1 covers 7 bases. Per the germline V gene, CDR1 is SEHNR and CDR2 is FQNEAQ (reference sequence). V lost 2 bases and J lost 4; bases outside the gene matches: 4. The CDR3 runs 14 residues.

V gene TRBV19 combines with J gene TRBJ1-4; D is possibly TRBD1 (6 bases). CDR1 and CDR2 from the germline V gene are LNHDA and SQIVND (reference sequence). The CDR3 runs 12 residues. V lost 5 bases, J lost 8 bases, and 9 bases lay in between. The CDR3 sequence is CASSHQGEKLFF. The CDR3 coding sequence is TGTGCCAGTAGTCATCAGGGGGAAAAACTGTTTTTT.

This clone has just a few counts. The V gene is TRBV20-1, the J gene TRBJ2-2; D uncertain. Deletions cut 3 bases from V and 1 base from J, with 9 bases between. Germline V lookup: CDR1 DFQATT, CDR2 SNEGSKA (reference sequence). This CDR3 is 14 amino acids long. This CDR3 reads CSASTYWNTGELFF. The CDR3 bases are TGCAGTGCTAGTACCTACTGGAACACCGGGGAGCTGTTTTTT.

This chain connects TRBV6-6 to TRBJ2-1; 8 bases map to TRBD1. This CDR3 region has 12 residues. The germline V gene encodes CDR1 MNHNY and CDR2 SVGAGI (reference sequence). The junction had 5 bases not matched to a gene; V was cut back by 10 bases and J by 6 bases. The CDR3 DNA reads as TGTGCCACCCAGGACAGGGTCAATGAGCAGTTCTTC. It codes for CATQDRVNEQFF.

The genes are TRBV5-1 and TRBJ2-3; 7 bases match TRBD2. J lost 0 bases, V lost 0 bases, and 4 bases had no gene match. CDR1 and CDR2 (germline): SGHRS, YFSETQ. The CDR3 totals 16 residues. The CDR3 coding sequence is TGCGCCAGCAGCTTGGGCGGGAGAGTGAGCACAGATACGCAGTATTTT. It is translated as CASSLGGRVSTDTQYF.

This chain connects TRBV5-1 to TRBJ1-1; 11 bases are a match to TRBD1. Germline values: CDR1 SGHRS, CDR2 YFSETQ. There are 16 residues in the CDR3. V was pared by 3 bases and J by 5 bases, with 9 bases of the junction left unmatched. CDR3 residues: CASSSGTGGFQTEAFF. CDR3 in DNA: TGCGCCAGCAGCTCTGGGACAGGGGGATTTCAGACTGAAGCTTTCTTT.

This clone was observed a single time. The V call is TRBV19, the J call TRBJ2-1, with TRBD2 matching 13 bases. CDR1 and CDR2 (germline): LNHDA, SQIVND (reference sequence). The CDR3 length is 17 residues. V was pared by 5 bases and J by 9 bases, with 13 bases of the junction left unmatched. CDR3 loop: CASSPRTSGSFRLEQFF. The CDR3 bases are TGTGCCAGTAGTCCCCGGACTAGCGGGAGTTTTAGGCTTGAGCAGTTCTTC.